Presented here are 27 T cell receptor beta chains from one specimen sequenced in a study of Graves' ophthalmopathy and Graves' hyperthyroidism. Researchers took RNA transcripts and amplified TCR beta CDR3 regions from them. First-round RT-PCR relied on HTBI primers, and a second-round multiplex PCR came next. TCRdb reprocessed the multiplex PCR reads with MiXCR, giving one entry per CDR3 protein. The sample contains a few hundred thousand distinct CDR3 sequences, under 45% of which appear only once. The source material was peripheral blood or thyroid tissue (not recorded which). The receptor source for this set is an adult man with Graves' hyperthyroidism.

This sequence joins TRBV10-3 and TRBJ1-3; TRBD1 might be the D (5 bases). The CDR3 contains 15 residues. With 3 bases removed from V and 2 bases from J, the gap between germline ends came to 11 bases. Germline CDR1 is ENHRY and CDR2 is SYGVKD. For the CDR3, the DNA is TGTGCCATCAGTGAAGCAGCAGGGCCTGGAAACACCATATATTTT. Its protein is CAISEAAGPGNTIYF.

V usage is TRBV7-2 and J usage is TRBJ1-3, with D uncertain. Trimming removed 0 bases from V and 4 bases from J, with 13 bases in between. The germline gives CDR1 SGHTA, CDR2 FQGNSA. The length of the CDR3 is 16 residues. The CDR3 protein is CASSLAQLRMGNTIYF. The CDR3 DNA sequence: TGTGCCAGCAGCTTAGCGCAACTTCGAATGGGAAACACCATATATTTT.

A few counts support this clonotype. The rearrangement uses TRBV27 and TRBJ2-7; D not certain. This CDR3 region has 13 residues. Germline V gene data show CDR1 as MNHEY and CDR2 as SMNVEV (reference sequence). Trimming stripped 3 bases from V and 6 bases from J, with 12 bases between. In DNA, the CDR3 is TGTGCCAGCAGTTTTGTTTCCTCGGGCGAGCAGTACTTC. This sequence encodes CASSFVSSGEQYF.

The rearrangement joins TRBV18 to TRBJ1-1; no clear D. The CDR3 is 15 amino acids. Germline CDR1 and CDR2: KGHSH and LQKENI. Trimming left V 1 base short and J 3 bases short, with 12 bases between. The CDR3 DNA reads as TGTGCCAGCTCACCACGTATGGAAGGCGACACTGAAGCTTTCTTT. It translates to CASSPRMEGDTEAFF.

The V gene is TRBV19, the J gene TRBJ2-7, with D perhaps TRBD1 (6 bases). CDR1 and CDR2 from the germline V gene are LNHDA and SQIVND (reference sequence). The ends were cut back, 4 bases at V and 4 bases at J, with 17 bases in the middle. The CDR3 totals 15 residues. The CDR3 loop is CASSKWTVALYEQYF. The CDR3 region has the DNA TGTGCCAGTAGTAAATGGACAGTGGCCCTTTACGAGCAGTACTTC.

The chain uses TRBV20-1 and TRBJ2-1; a weak D match, TRBD2 (6 bases). The germline V gene encodes CDR1 DFQATT and CDR2 SNEGSKA (reference sequence). V lost 7 bases to trimming and J lost 8 bases, with 21 bases between them. This CDR3 region has 14 residues. The CDR3 nucleotides are TGCAGTGGGTACCCGGGACTGGGCACAGATGAGCAGTTCTTC. Translated, it gives CSGYPGLGTDEQFF.

The chain recombines TRBV29-1 with TRBJ2-2, with 8 bases identical to TRBD2. CDR1 is SQVTM and CDR2 is ANQGSEA in the germline V gene. The CDR3 is 14 amino acids. V lost 7 bases and J lost 1; bases outside the gene matches: 5. CDR3 sequence reads: CSDAAGGNTGELFF. Here the CDR3 DNA reads TGCAGCGATGCCGCGGGGGGGAACACCGGGGAGCTGTTTTTT.

The chain uses TRBV2 and TRBJ2-7; TRBD1 matches 11 bases. Per the germline V gene, CDR1 is SNHLY and CDR2 is FYNNEI. This CDR3 spans 12 amino acids. V shed 8 bases, J shed 7 bases, and the junction held 4 bases outside the gene matches. The CDR3 loop reads CASGTGGTEQYF. Written as DNA, the CDR3 is TGTGCCAGCGGGACAGGGGGGACAGAGCAGTACTTC.

CDR3 nucleotides: TGTGCCACCAGTGATTTAACGCTAGAGAACACAGATACGCAGTATTTT. Protein product: CATSDLTLENTDTQYF. The chain has TRBV24-1 and TRBJ2-3; D gene uncertain. The germline gives CDR1 KGHDR, CDR2 SFDVKD. The CDR3 has 16 amino acids. The V and J ends lost 1 base and 2 bases respectively, with 12 bases between them.

A few counts support this clonotype. V usage is TRBV5-8 and J usage is TRBJ1-2; 11 bases fit TRBD1. The CDR3 runs to 15 residues. Germline loops: CDR1 SGHTS, CDR2 YDEGEE. Germline trimming cut 3 bases from V and 8 bases from J; bases unmatched to any gene: 9. CDR3 in DNA: TGTGCCAGCAGCTCCCCGGACAGGGGGCCCTTGGGCTACACCTTC. Encoded protein: CASSSPDRGPLGYTF.

The chain carries TRBV29-1 and TRBJ1-2; no clear D gene. V was pared by 3 bases and J by 12 bases, with 11 bases between. CDR3 size: 10 residues. Germline-derived CDR1 and CDR2 are SQVTM and ANQGSEA. The CDR3 DNA is TGCAGCGTTGAGGGTTCTGGAAACACCTTC. Protein: CSVEGSGNTF.

The J gene is TRBJ2-7, the V gene TRBV2; the D is unclear. Germline CDR1 and CDR2: SNHLY and FYNNEI. Between the trimmed V and J ends, which lost 5 bases and 3 bases, there was a span of 11 bases. The CDR3 covers 13 residues. The DNA of the CDR3 is TGTGCCAGCAGTCCGATCGACGGCTACGAGCAGTACTTC. Translation: CASSPIDGYEQYF.

This chain joins TRBV6-5 and TRBJ1-2, with 10 bases fitting TRBD1. Germline trimming cut 6 bases from V and 6 bases from J; bases unmatched to any gene: 4. Germline V gene sequence: CDR1 MNHEY, CDR2 SVGAGI. This CDR3 spans 13 amino acids. CDR3 in DNA: TGTGCCAGCAGACGACAGGGGGCTGATGGCTACACCTTC. Its translation: CASRRQGADGYTF.

This clonotype was picked up many times. The J gene is TRBJ2-2, the V gene TRBV24-1; TRBD1 aligns across 9 bases. The V segment lost 5 bases and the J segment 5 bases; nucleotides outside the gene matches: 5. CDR3 size: 15 residues. CDR1 and CDR2 from the germline V gene are KGHDR and SFDVKD. CDR3 nucleotides: TGTGCCACCAGTGTCGGGACAGGGTGGACCGGGGAGCTGTTTTTT. This sequence encodes CATSVGTGWTGELFF.

This clonotype has at least ten counts. The V call is TRBV7-9, the J call TRBJ2-5; 9 nucleotides line up with TRBD1. After removal of 7 bases from V and 3 bases from J, the junction contained 6 bases not matched to a gene. This CDR3 is built from 14 residues. Germline CDR1 and CDR2: SEHNR and FQNEAQ (reference sequence). CDR3 nucleotides: TGTGCCAGCACCTGGGACAGGGAGAAAGAGACCCAGTACTTC. Protein: CASTWDREKETQYF.

This clonotype was recorded a few times. V gene TRBV2 combines with J gene TRBJ2-3, with D possibly TRBD2 on 5 matching bases. With 8 bases removed from V and 2 bases from J, the gap between germline ends came to 20 bases. The germline CDR1 and CDR2 sequences are SNHLY and FYNNEI. The CDR3 length is 16 residues. The CDR3 nucleotides are TGTGCCAGCGAGGAGGTGGCCCCACCCCACACAGATACGCAGTATTTT. Its translation: CASEEVAPPHTDTQYF. The full variable domain, with the rest looked up from reference TRBV2 and TRBJ2-3, is EPEVTQTPSHQVTQMGQEVILRCVPISNHLYFYWYRQILGQKVEFLVSFYNNEISEKSEIFDDQFSVERPDGSNFTLKIRSTKLEDSAMYFCASEEVAPPHTDTQYFGPGTRLTVL.

This clonotype was picked up many times. The V and J genes are TRBV29-1 and TRBJ1-1; TRBD1 might be the D (5 bases). Germline V gene data show CDR1 as SQVTM and CDR2 as ANQGSEA. Trimming shortened V by 4 bases and J by 4 bases, and 10 bases separated the two germline ends. This CDR3 contains 12 residues. CDR3 residues: CSVGRGITEAFF. DNA for the CDR3: TGCAGCGTTGGAAGGGGTATCACTGAAGCTTTCTTT.

This clonotype was counted ten times or more. This chain connects TRBV20-1 to TRBJ1-3; D is perhaps TRBD1 (6 bases). The germline V gene encodes CDR1 DFQATT and CDR2 SNEGSKA (reference sequence). V lost 3 bases and J lost 3, with 12 bases in between. The CDR3 covers 14 residues. The CDR3 here is CSARAGDNGNTIYF. The CDR3 DNA follows: TGCAGTGCTAGGGCGGGGGACAATGGAAACACCATATATTTT.

As DNA, the CDR3 is TGTGCCAGCAGTATCGGACAGGGGTCGCCCCAGCATTTT. Translation: CASSIGQGSPQHF. V usage is TRBV12-3 or TRBV12-4 and J usage is TRBJ1-5; TRBD1 matches at 9 bases. The CDR3 runs 13 residues. After removal of 5 bases from V and 9 bases from J, the junction contained 5 bases not matched to a gene.

The table lists this clonotype with many counts. The genes are TRBV29-1 and TRBJ2-7; 8 nucleotides line up with TRBD1. The CDR3 has 14 amino acids. Trimming at V came to 1 base and at J to 2 bases, leaving 4 bases not matched to a gene. CDR1 and CDR2 (germline): SQVTM, ANQGSEA. The DNA for the CDR3 is TGCAGCGTTGAAGTGACACAGGGGGCCTACGAGCAGTACTTC. It encodes CSVEVTQGAYEQYF.

Comments on this clonotype: One end of the junction varies from germline; a read error may be responsible. The chain recombines TRBV7-9 with TRBJ1-1; D is possibly TRBD1 (5 bases). Germline lookup yields CDR1 SEHNR and CDR2 FQNEAQ (reference sequence). The CDR3 runs 15 residues. CDR3 in DNA: TGTGCCAGCAGCCCCTCACCGGGGACGAACATTGAAGCTTTCTTT. Its protein product is CASSPSPGTNIEAFF.

This clonotype was seen repeatedly, ten times or more. The chain couples TRBV2 to TRBJ2-7, with TRBD1 matching 8 bases. CDR1 is SNHLY and CDR2 is FYNNEI in the germline V gene. V shed 7 bases, J shed 5 bases, and the junction held 10 bases outside the gene matches. CDR3 size: 14 residues. In DNA, the CDR3 is TGTGCCAGCAAGAGCAGGGGGCGGTCCCACGAGCAGTACTTC. As protein: CASKSRGRSHEQYF.

This clonotype was observed a handful of times. This chain joins TRBV29-1 and TRBJ2-3; D gene uncertain. Germline CDR1 SQVTM, CDR2 ANQGSEA. The CDR3 consists of 13 residues. Deletions cut 4 bases from V and 1 base from J, with 9 bases between. CDR3 sequence: CSVVGGGTDTQYF. As DNA, the CDR3 is TGCAGCGTTGTCGGTGGGGGCACAGATACGCAGTATTTT.

Of note for this clonotype: A much larger clone is a single base away; this may be a read error. The genes are TRBV29-1 and TRBJ2-7; 10 nucleotides agree with TRBD2. CDR1 is SQVTM and CDR2 is ANQGSEA in the germline V gene. The trim removed 1 base at V and 0 bases at J, leaving 6 bases unmatched. The CDR3 sequence is 16 residues long. The CDR3 DNA follows: TGCAGCGTTGAAGGTTTGGCTAGCGGGAGCTCCTACGAGCAGTACTTC. Amino acid sequence: CSVEGLASGSSYEQYF.

This clonotype showed up many times. DNA of the CDR3: TGTGCCAGCAGCTCTGGACGGGACCTGGGCTACGAGCAGTACTTC. Encoded protein: CASSSGRDLGYEQYF. The gene calls are TRBV5-5 and TRBJ2-7; perhaps D is TRBD1 or TRBD2 (5 bases each). Germline assignment: CDR1 SGHKS and CDR2 YYEKEE (reference sequence). Trimming cost V 3 bases and J 3 bases, with 16 bases left between them. The CDR3 totals 15 residues.

The J gene is TRBJ1-5, the V gene TRBV7-9; D perhaps matches TRBD1 (6 bases). The germline CDR1 and CDR2 sequences are SEHNR and FQNEAQ (reference sequence). The CDR3 is 15 amino acids. The V end lost 6 bases, the J end lost 6 bases, and 18 bases lay between the germline ends. The CDR3 sequence is CASSLLGAYGQPQHF. The CDR3, as DNA: TGTGCCAGCAGTTTATTGGGGGCTTACGGTCAGCCCCAGCATTTT.

This clonotype was seen ten or more times. V and J are TRBV2 and TRBJ1-6; D remains unclear. CDR1 and CDR2 from the germline V gene are SNHLY and FYNNEI. The CDR3 sequence is 12 residues long. With 4 bases removed from V and 7 bases from J, the gap between germline ends came to 5 bases. CDR3 amino acids: CASSVGNSPLHF. The DNA for the CDR3 is TGTGCCAGCAGTGTTGGGAATTCACCCCTCCACTTT.